This T cell receptor beta chain was identified during a study of cytomegalovirus exposure and HLA in healthy donors. Primers for the PCR totalled 60 Vbeta and 13 Jbeta. The data were produced by immunoSEQ multiplex PCR, yet TCRdb's version contains in-frame clones alone and is incomplete. Found here are 85,000 to 130,000 clones, 10% of them singletons; the top ten hold 5.8%. In germline, CDR1 is SGHTA, CDR2 FQGNSA. CDR3 length: 19 amino acids. The V gene end was trimmed by 2 bases and the J gene end by 1 base; junction bases not matched to a gene: 6. Sequenced material: PBMCs. The clonotype was recovered from a man aged 35 to 55 in good health and CMV-seropositive. The V and J genes are TRBV7-2 and TRBJ2-1; 15 positions agree with TRBD2. This CDR3 reads CASSLLGLAGGGSYNEQFF. The CDR3, as DNA: TGTGCCAGCAGCTTACTAGGACTAGCGGGAGGGGGATCCTACAATGAGCAGTTCTTC.